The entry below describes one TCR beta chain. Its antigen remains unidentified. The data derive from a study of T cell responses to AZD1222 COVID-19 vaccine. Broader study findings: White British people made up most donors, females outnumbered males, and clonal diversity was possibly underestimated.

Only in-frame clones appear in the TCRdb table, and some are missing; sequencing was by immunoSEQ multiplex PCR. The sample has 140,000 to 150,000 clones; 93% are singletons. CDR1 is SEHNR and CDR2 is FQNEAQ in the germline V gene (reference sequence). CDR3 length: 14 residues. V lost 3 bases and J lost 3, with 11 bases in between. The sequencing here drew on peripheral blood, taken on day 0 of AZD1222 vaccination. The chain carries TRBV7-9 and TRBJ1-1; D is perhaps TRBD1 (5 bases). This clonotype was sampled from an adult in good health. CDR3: CASSFGGVDTEAFF. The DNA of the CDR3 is TGTGCCAGCAGCTTTGGGGGGGTAGACACTGAAGCTTTCTTT.